A single sample gave rise to the 7 T cell receptor beta chains below, sequenced in a study of blood T cells in healthy people across ages (dated by TCRdb to 2015 to 2017). The protocol used for the library was 5' RACE. Sequencing used an Illumina HiSeq 2500. A second PCR of about 6 to 12 cycles was run with a J-beta primer mix and a sample-barcoded 5' primer. TCRdb reran the public reads through fastp at Q25 and MiXCR, keeping productive beta chains. Each entry is one CDR3 protein sequence, shown with its most common DNA and genes. For this sample the table gives about 1,500,000 distinct CDR3 sequences, of which 40% to 50% were detected only once. The ten largest account for approximately 7.9% of the sample. The material sequenced was blood. The receptors were sampled from a young woman in good health.

This chain joins TRBV9 and TRBJ2-5; TRBD2 aligns across 7 bases. V gave up 3 bases and J gave up 2 bases; unmatched junction bases: 7. The CDR3 length is 15 residues. Germline V CDR1 and CDR2: SGDLS, YYNGEE. The CDR3 sequence: CASSAPGTIQETQYF. The CDR3 DNA follows: TGTGCCAGCAGCGCTCCCGGGACTATACAAGAGACCCAGTACTTC.

This rearrangement joins TRBV7-9 to TRBJ1-1; D remains unclear. Between the trimmed V and J ends, which lost 5 bases and 11 bases, there was a span of 18 bases. The germline gives CDR1 SEHNR, CDR2 FQNEAQ (reference sequence). The CDR3 covers 13 residues. CDR3 coding DNA: TGTGCCAGCAGCCTTAGGGAGGATCCGGGGGCTTTCTTT. Its protein product is CASSLREDPGAFF. Drawing the rest from reference TRBV7-9 and TRBJ1-1, the complete variable domain is DTGVSQNPRHKITKRGQNVTFRCDPISEHNRLYWYRQTLGQGPEFLTYFQNEAQLEKSRLLSDRFSAERPKGSFSTLEIQRTEQGDSAMYLCASSLREDPGAFFGQGTRLTVV.

This chain connects TRBV20-1 to TRBJ2-5, with a tentative D call TRBD1 (5 bases). The V and J ends lost 0 bases and 2 bases respectively, with 10 bases between them. Germline loops: CDR1 DFQATT, CDR2 SNEGSKA (reference sequence). The CDR3 is 14 residues long. DNA of the CDR3: TGCAGTGCTAGAGACCGCGACAGACAAGAGACCCAGTACTTC. Translating it yields CSARDRDRQETQYF.

Comments on this clonotype: This is likely a read error, given that the CDR3 carries no conserved phenylalanine or tryptophan at its end. The chain joins TRBV20-1 to TRBJ1-1; no clear D gene. Germline CDR1 DFQATT, CDR2 SNEGSKA (reference sequence). The germline V and J ends were trimmed by 6 bases and 1 base, with 9 bases remaining between them. The length of the CDR3 is 12 residues. CDR3 in amino acids: CSAITENTEAFL. CDR3 sequence (DNA): TGCAGTGCGATTACAGAGAACACTGAAGCTTTCCTT.

This clonotype was observed a handful of times. This rearrangement joins TRBV6-5 to TRBJ2-7; 10 nucleotides align to TRBD1. The J segment lost 7 bases and the V segment lost 5 bases, leaving 8 bases of the junction unmatched. Per the germline V gene, CDR1 is MNHEY and CDR2 is SVGAGI. This CDR3 comprises 14 residues. Here the CDR3 DNA reads TGTGCCAGCAGTCGACAGGGGGCATCGAGTGAGCAGTACTTC. Its translation is CASSRQGASSEQYF.

This clonotype has more than one count but fewer than ten. The chain uses TRBV11-2 and TRBJ1-1, with D unresolved. The V and J ends lost 5 bases and 6 bases respectively, with 10 bases between them. Germline loops: CDR1 SGHAT, CDR2 FQNNGV. This CDR3 has 12 amino acids. The CDR3 loop is CASSPNFPEAFF. Written as DNA, the CDR3 is TGTGCCAGCAGCCCCAATTTCCCTGAAGCTTTCTTT. Full variable domain (missing parts from reference TRBV11-2 and TRBJ1-1): EAGVAQSPRYKIIEKRQSVAFWCNPISGHATLYWYQQILGQGPKLLIQFQNNGVVDDSQLPKDRFSAERLKGVDSTLKIQPAKLEDSAVYLCASSPNFPEAFFGQGTRLTVV.

The chain carries TRBV6-5 and TRBJ2-7; 8 bases are shared with TRBD2. The CDR3 runs to 14 residues. The V gene's germline CDR1 is MNHEY and CDR2 SVGAGI. V lost 7 bases to trimming and J lost 7 bases; unmatched junction nucleotides: 12. CDR3 residues: CASKDGRATGEQYF. The CDR3 DNA reads as TGTGCCAGCAAAGACGGGAGGGCCACGGGTGAGCAGTACTTC.